This entry features one T cell receptor beta chain sequence. What antigen it recognizes has not been identified. Per-base quality was not reported, and no clone a single base away is much larger than it. The data belong to a study of Ad26.COV2.S vaccination and SARS-CoV-2 variants (TCRdb year 2021). At the level of the whole study: Vaccine-arm donors came from COV1001, a multicentre, randomized, double-blind, placebo-controlled phase I-IIa trial of Ad26.COV2.S in healthy adults. Sequencing of the TCRbeta repertoire served to evaluate the specificity and breadth of SARS-CoV-2-reactive T cell receptors following Ad26.COV2.S vaccination. Participants in the trial were split at random into five groups of five each, receiving low-dose or high-dose Ad26.COV2.S once or twice, or else placebo on both occasions. The TCR-sequenced set comprised around 30 samples: some 19 Ad26.COV2.S vaccine recipients, 5 placebo recipients and 8 SARS-CoV-2 convalescent individuals. Ad26.COV2.S was administered intramuscularly at a dose of 5x10^10 or 1x10^11 viral particles, either as one shot or as two shots given 56 days apart. Investigators remained blinded to trial group allocation during experiments and outcome assessment.

TCRbeta CDR3 regions were sequenced with the immunoSEQ Assay. After extraction, genomic DNA underwent amplification by bias-controlled multiplex PCR, followed by high-throughput sequencing. The authors' analysis ran thus. Collapsing and filtering of sequences were performed to quantify the absolute abundance of each unique TCRbeta CDR3 region. T cell fraction was estimated by normalization of TCRbeta template counts to usable DNA, with usable DNA being measured through amplification of reference genes present in all nucleated cells. Repertoire TCRs were annotated as SARS-CoV-2-specific by exact matching of V gene, CDR3 amino acid sequence and J gene to a known reactive TCR set. MIRA supplied the reference SARS-CoV-2 TCR set, which was filtered for enrichment in COVID-19-positive ImmuneCODE repertoires so that public or cross-reactive TCRs were removed. Based on the MIRA antigens, annotated TCRs were further analysed at the level of specific ORF or position within ORF. Depth was the summed frequency of annotated unique rearrangements, while breadth was defined as annotated unique rearrangements over total unique productive rearrangements. Two-sided Wilcoxon rank-sum tests were applied when comparing TCR breadth between groups. TCRdb re-hosts the immuneACCESS table, in-frame sequences only. Its copies lack some clones; in the studies checked, an unresolved V gene accounts for under half of them, and the cause for the rest is not known. For V, J and clone size, that table is used; D and trimming come from the DNA. This sample has a few hundred thousand clones in its table, and about 88% of those were observed once. 1.9% of the sample is taken by the ten largest.

The study at large found these results: The study was not powered to compare responses between vaccine doses or regimens. According to the authors, total T cell responses may have been underestimated by the TCR breadth and depth analyses. Higher spike-specific TCR breadth was observed in Ad26.COV2.S recipients than in placebo recipients (P = 0.0014). After vaccination, substantial breadth of spike-specific CD8+ and CD4+ T cell responses was reported. Vaccine and placebo recipients had similar non-spike TCR breadth, a finding consistent with the vaccine containing only spike.

Reading the label with the study, this specimen's treatment or condition is: some 20 received Ad26.COV2.S at low or high dose, single or two shots; about 5 received placebo; per-sample allocation not given. Repertoires of vaccine and placebo recipients were sequenced from samples taken on day 63 after the first injection. Between 29 July and 7 August 2020, Cohort 1b enrolled around 24 adults aged 18-55 years at one site in Boston, USA. Ad26.COV2.S was a replication-incompetent adenovirus type 26 vector expressing a prefusion-stabilized SARS-CoV-2 spike protein from the original Wuhan strain. Clipping removes 2 bases from V and 2 bases from J, with 5 as the unmatched junction base count. From the germline V gene, CDR1 is SGHRS and CDR2 is YFSETQ. The CDR3 has 15 amino acids, counting the end cysteine and phenylalanine. This entry keeps only the CDR3 DNA: 45 bases, framed from base 1.

The sequence was obtained from a person between 18 and 59 years old who received the Ad26.COV2.S COVID-19 vaccine or a placebo. This chain is built from TRBV5-1 and TRBJ2-5; TRBD1 aligns with 8 central bases. The input for sequencing was peripheral blood, taken in a trial of Ad26.COV2.S vaccine versus placebo. Here is the DNA: TGCGCCAGCAGCTTAGGGCAGGGGGCACAAGAGACCCAGTACTTC. Protein translation: CASSLGQGAQETQYF.